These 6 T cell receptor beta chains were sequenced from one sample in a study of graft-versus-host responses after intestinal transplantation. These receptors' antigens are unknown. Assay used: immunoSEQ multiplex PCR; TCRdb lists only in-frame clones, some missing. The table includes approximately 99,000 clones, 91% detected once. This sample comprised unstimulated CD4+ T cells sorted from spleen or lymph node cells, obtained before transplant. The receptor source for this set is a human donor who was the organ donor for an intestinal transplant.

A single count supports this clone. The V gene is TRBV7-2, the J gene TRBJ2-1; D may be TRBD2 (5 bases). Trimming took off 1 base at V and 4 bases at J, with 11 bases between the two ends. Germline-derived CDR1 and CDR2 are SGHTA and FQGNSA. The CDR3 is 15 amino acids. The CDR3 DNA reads TGTGCCAGCAGCTTAGTGGGGAGCCTATACAATGAGCAGTTCTTC. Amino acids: CASSLVGSLYNEQFF.

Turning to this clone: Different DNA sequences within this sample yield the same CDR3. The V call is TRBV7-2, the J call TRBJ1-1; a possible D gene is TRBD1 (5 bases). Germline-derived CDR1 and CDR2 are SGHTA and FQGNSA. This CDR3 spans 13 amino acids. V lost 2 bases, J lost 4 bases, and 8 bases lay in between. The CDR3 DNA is TGTGCCAGCAGCTTAACAGGCGGCACTGAAGCTTTCTTT. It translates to CASSLTGGTEAFF.

The CDR3 coding sequence is TGCGCCAGCAGCTTGGCCCAGGAGCAGTTCTTC. Residues: CASSLAQEQFF. The rearrangement uses TRBV5-1 and TRBJ2-1, with D uncertain. In germline, CDR1 is SGHRS, CDR2 YFSETQ. The CDR3 covers 11 residues. Trimming left V 0 bases short and J 10 bases short, with 5 bases between. Full variable domain (outside the CDR3, taken from reference TRBV5-1 and TRBJ2-1): KAGVTQTPRYLIKTRGQQVTLSCSPISGHRSVSWYQQTPGQGLQFLFEYFSETQRNKGNFPGRFSGRQFSNSRSEMNVSTLELGDSALYLCASSLAQEQFFGPGTRLTVL.

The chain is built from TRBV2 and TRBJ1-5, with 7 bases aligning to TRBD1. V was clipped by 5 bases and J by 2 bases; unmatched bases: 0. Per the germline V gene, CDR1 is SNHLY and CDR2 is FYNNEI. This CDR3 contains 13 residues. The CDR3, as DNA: TGTGCCAGCAGTCAGGGGGGCAATCAGCCCCAGCATTTT. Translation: CASSQGGNQPQHF.

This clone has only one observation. In DNA, the CDR3 is TGTGCCAGCAGCTCCATGACAGGGAGTGAAAAACTGTTTTTT. Residues: CASSSMTGSEKLFF. The rearrangement links TRBV5-6 to TRBJ1-4; 7 nucleotides agree with TRBD1. The CDR3 length is 14 residues. The ends lost 3 bases at V and 7 bases at J; junction bases unmatched: 6. Germline V CDR1 and CDR2: SGHDT, YYEEEE.

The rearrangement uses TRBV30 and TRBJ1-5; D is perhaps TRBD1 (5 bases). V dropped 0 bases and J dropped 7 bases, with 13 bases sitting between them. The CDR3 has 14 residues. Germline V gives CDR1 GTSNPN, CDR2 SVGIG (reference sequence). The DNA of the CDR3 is TGTGCCTGGAGTGTACTTGCAGGGCGCCAGCCCCAGCATTTT. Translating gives CAWSVLAGRQPQHF.